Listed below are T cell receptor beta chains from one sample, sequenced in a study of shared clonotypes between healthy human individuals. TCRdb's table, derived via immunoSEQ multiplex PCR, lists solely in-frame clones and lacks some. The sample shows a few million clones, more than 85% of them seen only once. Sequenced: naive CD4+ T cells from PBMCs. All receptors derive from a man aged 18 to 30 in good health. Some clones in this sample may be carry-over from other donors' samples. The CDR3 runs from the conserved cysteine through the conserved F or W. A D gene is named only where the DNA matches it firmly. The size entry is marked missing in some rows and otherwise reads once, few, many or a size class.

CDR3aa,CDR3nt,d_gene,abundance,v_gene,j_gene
CASSPLLSIRYSGNTIYF,TGCGCCAGCAGCCCCCTCCTATCGATACGCTACTCTGGAAACACCATATATTTT,.,.,TRBV4-1,TRBJ1-3
CASSFQVAGTGGYTF,TGTGCCAGCAGTTTTCAGGTCGCGGGTACAGGAGGCTACACCTTC,.,.,TRBV28,TRBJ1-2
CASSLLDQETQYF,TGTGCCAGCAGCTTATTGGACCAAGAGACCCAGTACTTC,.,.,TRBV7-3,TRBJ2-5
CASSVIAGGNEQFF,TGTGCCAGCAGCGTCATAGCGGGAGGTAATGAGCAGTTCTTC,TRBD2,.,TRBV9,TRBJ2-1
CASGRTGGNTGELFF,TGCGCCAGCGGGAGGACAGGCGGGAACACCGGGGAGCTGTTTTTT,.,.,TRBV4-1,TRBJ2-2
CASSPFARDTGELFF,TGTGCCAGCTCACCGTTTGCTCGAGACACCGGGGAGCTGTTTTTT,.,.,TRBV18,TRBJ2-2
CASSEQGADTEAFF,TGTGCCAGCAGCGAACAGGGAGCGGATACTGAAGCTTTCTTT,.,.,TRBV7-2,TRBJ1-1
CAWSPQGLGGYTF,TGTGCCTGGAGTCCACAGGGTTTAGGGGGCTACACCTTC,.,.,TRBV30,TRBJ1-2
CASSSTHGSGNTIYF,TGTGCCAGCAGTTCTACACACGGATCTGGAAACACCATATATTTT,.,.,TRBV5-4,TRBJ1-3
CASSEGSYGYTF,TGTGCCAGCAGTGAAGGATCCTATGGCTACACCTTC,.,many,TRBV6-1,TRBJ1-2
CASSPSGTGNVKLFF,TGCGCCAGCAGCCCCAGCGGGACAGGGAATGTAAAACTGTTTTTT,TRBD1,.,TRBV5-1,TRBJ1-4
CASSPPSGLDNEQFF,TGTGCCAGCTCACCACCTAGCGGGTTGGACAATGAGCAGTTCTTC,TRBD2,.,TRBV18,TRBJ2-1
CSVDGGDSQFF,TGCAGCGTTGACGGAGGGGACAGCCAGTTCTTC,.,.,TRBV29-1,TRBJ2-1
CASTPGWGTEAFF,TGTGCCAGCACCCCGGGTTGGGGCACTGAAGCTTTCTTT,.,.,TRBV6-6,TRBJ1-1
CASSQLLNEQFF,TGCGCCAGCAGTCAATTATTGAATGAGCAGTTCTTC,.,.,TRBV23-1,TRBJ2-1
CASSLEAGVSTGELFF,TGCGCCAGCAGCTTGGAGGCCGGGGTTTCAACCGGGGAGCTGTTTTTT,.,.,TRBV5-1,TRBJ2-2
CASRSERTNEKLFF,TGTGCCAGCAGGTCCGAGAGGACTAATGAAAAACTGTTTTTT,.,.,TRBV28,TRBJ1-4
CASTQTSGSLEQYF,TGCGCCAGCACCCAGACTAGCGGGAGTCTCGAGCAGTACTTC,TRBD2,.,TRBV5-1,TRBJ2-7
CASSLETSDSHTQYF,TGCGCCAGCAGCTTGGAAACTAGCGACTCCCATACGCAGTATTTT,TRBD2,.,TRBV5-1,TRBJ2-3
CASSWPRGTNEKLFF,TGTGCCAGCAGCTGGCCCAGGGGAACTAATGAAAAACTGTTTTTT,.,.,TRBV7-9,TRBJ1-4
CASSVWNTNTEAFF,TGTGCCAGCAGTGTTTGGAACACGAACACTGAAGCTTTCTTT,.,once,TRBV6-1,TRBJ1-1
CASSRGLANAYEQYF,TGCGCCAGCAGCCGGGGACTAGCTAATGCCTACGAGCAGTACTTC,TRBD2,.,TRBV4-1,TRBJ2-7